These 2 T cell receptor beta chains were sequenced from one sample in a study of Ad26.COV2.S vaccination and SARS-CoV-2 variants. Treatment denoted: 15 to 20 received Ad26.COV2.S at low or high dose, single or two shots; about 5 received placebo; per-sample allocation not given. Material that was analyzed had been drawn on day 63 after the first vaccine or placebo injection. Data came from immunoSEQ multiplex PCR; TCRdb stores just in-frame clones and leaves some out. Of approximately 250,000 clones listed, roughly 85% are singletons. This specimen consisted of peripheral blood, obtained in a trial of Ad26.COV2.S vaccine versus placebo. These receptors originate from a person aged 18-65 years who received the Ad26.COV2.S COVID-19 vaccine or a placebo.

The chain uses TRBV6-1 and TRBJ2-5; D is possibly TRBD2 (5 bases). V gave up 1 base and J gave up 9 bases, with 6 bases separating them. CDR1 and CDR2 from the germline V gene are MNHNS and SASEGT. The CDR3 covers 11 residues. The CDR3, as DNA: TGTGCCAGCAGTGAAGGGCGGGCCCAGTACTTC. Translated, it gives CASSEGRAQYF.

Written as DNA, the CDR3 is TGTGCCAGTAGTCTAGCGGCCTCCTACAATGAGCAGTTCTTC. It yields the protein CASSLAASYNEQFF. The gene calls are TRBV19 and TRBJ2-1; 7 bases fit TRBD2. Trimming removed 5 bases from V and 0 bases from J; junction bases left unmatched: 1. Per the germline V gene, CDR1 is LNHDA and CDR2 is SQIVND (reference sequence). The CDR3 runs to 14 residues.